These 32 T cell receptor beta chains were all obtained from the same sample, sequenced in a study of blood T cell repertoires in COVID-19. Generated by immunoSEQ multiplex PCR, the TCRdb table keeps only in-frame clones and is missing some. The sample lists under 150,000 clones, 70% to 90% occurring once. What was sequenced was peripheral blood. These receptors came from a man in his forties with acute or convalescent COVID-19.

This chain's CDR3 is CSAEVLTTEAFF. For the CDR3, the DNA is TGCAGCGCTGAGGTCCTAACCACTGAAGCTTTCTTT. This chain joins TRBV29-1 and TRBJ1-1, with D unclear. The CDR3 extends over 12 amino acids. Trimming stripped 7 bases from V and 4 bases from J, with 13 bases between. Germline V CDR1 and CDR2: SQVTM, ANQGSEA.

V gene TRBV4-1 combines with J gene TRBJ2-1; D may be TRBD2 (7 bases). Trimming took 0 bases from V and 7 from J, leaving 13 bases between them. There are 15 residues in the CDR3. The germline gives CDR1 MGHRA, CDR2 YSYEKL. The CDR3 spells CASSQEFRGANEQFF. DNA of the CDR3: TGCGCCAGCAGCCAAGAGTTCCGGGGGGCAAATGAGCAGTTCTTC.

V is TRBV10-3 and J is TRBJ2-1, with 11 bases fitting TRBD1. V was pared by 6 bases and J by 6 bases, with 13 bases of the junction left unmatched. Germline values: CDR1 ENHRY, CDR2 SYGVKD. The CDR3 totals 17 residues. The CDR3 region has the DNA TGTGCCATCAGCGCCAATAAGGACAGGGGGCCCACCAATGAGCAGTTCTTC. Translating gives CAISANKDRGPTNEQFF.

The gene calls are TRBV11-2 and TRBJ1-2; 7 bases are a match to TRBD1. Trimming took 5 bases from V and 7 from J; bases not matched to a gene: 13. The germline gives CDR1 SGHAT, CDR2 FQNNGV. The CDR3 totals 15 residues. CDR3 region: CASSLFEGAVSGYTF. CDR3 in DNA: TGTGCCAGCAGCCTGTTTGAGGGGGCGGTTAGTGGCTACACCTTC.

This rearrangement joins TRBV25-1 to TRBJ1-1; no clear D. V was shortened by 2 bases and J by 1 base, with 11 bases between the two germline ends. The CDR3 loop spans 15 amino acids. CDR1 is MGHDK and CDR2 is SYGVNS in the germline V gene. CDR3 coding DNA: TGTGCCAGCAGTGAAAGTCTCCGGGGGAACACTGAAGCTTTCTTT. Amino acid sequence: CASSESLRGNTEAFF.

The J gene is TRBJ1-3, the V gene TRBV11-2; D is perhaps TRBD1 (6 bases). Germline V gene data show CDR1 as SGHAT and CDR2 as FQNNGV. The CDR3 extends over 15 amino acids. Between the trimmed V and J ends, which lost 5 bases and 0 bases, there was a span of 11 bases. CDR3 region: CASSPGTSSGNTIYF. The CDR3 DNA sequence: TGTGCCAGCAGCCCGGGGACAAGCTCTGGAAACACCATATATTTT. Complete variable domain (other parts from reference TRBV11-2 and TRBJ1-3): EAGVAQSPRYKIIEKRQSVAFWCNPISGHATLYWYQQILGQGPKLLIQFQNNGVVDDSQLPKDRFSAERLKGVDSTLKIQPAKLEDSAVYLCASSPGTSSGNTIYFGEGSWLTVV.

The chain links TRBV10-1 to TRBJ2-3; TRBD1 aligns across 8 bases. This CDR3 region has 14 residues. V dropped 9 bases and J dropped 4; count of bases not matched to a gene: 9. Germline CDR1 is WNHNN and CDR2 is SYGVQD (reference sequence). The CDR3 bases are TGCGCCAGAAGCGGACAGGGCTACTCAGATACGCAGTATTTT. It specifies CARSGQGYSDTQYF.

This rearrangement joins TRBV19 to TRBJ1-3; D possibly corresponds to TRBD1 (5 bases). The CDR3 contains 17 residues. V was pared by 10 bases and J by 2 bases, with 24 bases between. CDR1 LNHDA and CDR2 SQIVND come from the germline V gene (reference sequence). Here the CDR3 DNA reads TGTGCCACTACCCCCGGGGGGGGGTCAATAGCTGGAAACACCATATATTTT. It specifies CATTPGGGSIAGNTIYF.

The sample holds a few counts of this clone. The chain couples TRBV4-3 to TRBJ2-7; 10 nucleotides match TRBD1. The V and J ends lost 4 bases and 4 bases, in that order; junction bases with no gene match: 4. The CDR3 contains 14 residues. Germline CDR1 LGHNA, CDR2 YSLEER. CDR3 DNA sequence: TGCGCCAGCAGCCTGGGGGGACAGGGGTACGAGCAGTACTTC. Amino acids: CASSLGGQGYEQYF.

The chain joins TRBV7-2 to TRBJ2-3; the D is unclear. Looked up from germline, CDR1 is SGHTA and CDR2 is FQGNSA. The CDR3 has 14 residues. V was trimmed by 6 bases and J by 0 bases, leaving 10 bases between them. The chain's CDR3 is CASRRSQSTDTQYF. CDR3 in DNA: TGTGCCAGCAGGCGATCGCAAAGCACAGATACGCAGTATTTT.

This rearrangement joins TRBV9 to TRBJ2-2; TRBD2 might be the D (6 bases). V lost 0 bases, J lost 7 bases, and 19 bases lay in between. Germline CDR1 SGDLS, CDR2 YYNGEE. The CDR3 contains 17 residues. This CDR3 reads CASSVAGRLEHGGELFF. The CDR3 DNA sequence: TGTGCCAGCAGCGTAGCTGGGCGACTAGAGCACGGCGGGGAGCTGTTTTTT.

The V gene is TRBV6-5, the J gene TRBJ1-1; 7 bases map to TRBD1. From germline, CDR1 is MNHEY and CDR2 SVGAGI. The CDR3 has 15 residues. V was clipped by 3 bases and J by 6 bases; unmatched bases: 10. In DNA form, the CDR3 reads TGTGCCAGCAGTTATGGGAGACAGGGCCGTCCTGAAGCTTTCTTT. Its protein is CASSYGRQGRPEAFF.

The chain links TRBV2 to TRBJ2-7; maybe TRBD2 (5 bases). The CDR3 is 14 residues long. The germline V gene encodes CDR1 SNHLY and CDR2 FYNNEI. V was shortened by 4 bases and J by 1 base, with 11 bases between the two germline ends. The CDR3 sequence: CASSGSTGSYEQYF. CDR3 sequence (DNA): TGTGCCAGCAGTGGAAGTACGGGATCCTACGAGCAGTACTTC.

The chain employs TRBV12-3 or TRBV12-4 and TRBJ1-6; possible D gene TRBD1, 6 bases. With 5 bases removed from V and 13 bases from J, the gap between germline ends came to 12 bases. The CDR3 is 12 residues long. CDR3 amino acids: CASSLRGGPLHF. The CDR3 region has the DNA TGTGCCAGCAGTCTAAGGGGGGGGCCCCTCCACTTT.

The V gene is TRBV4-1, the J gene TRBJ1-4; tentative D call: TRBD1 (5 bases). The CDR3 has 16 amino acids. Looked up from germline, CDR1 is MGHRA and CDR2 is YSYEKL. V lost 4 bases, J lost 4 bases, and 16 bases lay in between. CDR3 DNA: TGCGCCAGCAGCCTCGTACCCCGGGGGGTTAATGAAAAACTGTTTTTT. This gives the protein CASSLVPRGVNEKLFF.

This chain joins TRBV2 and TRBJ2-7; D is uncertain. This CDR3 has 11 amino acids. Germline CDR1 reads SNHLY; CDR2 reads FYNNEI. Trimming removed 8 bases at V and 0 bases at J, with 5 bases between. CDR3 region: CASSSSYEQYF. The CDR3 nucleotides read TGTGCCAGCTCGTCCTCCTACGAGCAGTACTTC. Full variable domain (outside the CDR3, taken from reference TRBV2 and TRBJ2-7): EPEVTQTPSHQVTQMGQEVILRCVPISNHLYFYWYRQILGQKVEFLVSFYNNEISEKSEIFDDQFSVERPDGSNFTLKIRSTKLEDSAMYFCASSSSYEQYFGPGTRLTVT.

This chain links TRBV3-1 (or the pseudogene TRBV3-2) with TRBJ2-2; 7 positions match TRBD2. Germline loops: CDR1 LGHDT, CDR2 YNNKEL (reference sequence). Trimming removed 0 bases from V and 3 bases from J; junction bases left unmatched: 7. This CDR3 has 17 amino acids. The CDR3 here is CASSQDRGLADTGELFF. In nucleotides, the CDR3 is TGTGCCAGCAGCCAAGATCGTGGGCTAGCGGACACCGGGGAGCTGTTTTTT.

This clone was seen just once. CDR3 sequence: CASSHVDKSTDTQYF. DNA of the CDR3: TGCGCCAGCAGCCACGTGGACAAAAGCACAGATACGCAGTATTTT. The genes are TRBV4-1 and TRBJ2-3, with D tentatively TRBD1 (5 bases). The CDR3 totals 15 residues. CDR1 and CDR2 (germline): MGHRA, YSYEKL. V lost 3 bases and J 0 bases, leaving 10 bases between the germline ends.

CDR3 bases: TGTGCCAGCAGCTTGTTTGGAGGGTCCGTAAATTCACCCCTCCACTTT. It translates to CASSLFGGSVNSPLHF. This chain connects TRBV5-5 to TRBJ1-6; D not resolved. Trimming shortened V by 1 base and J by 7 bases, and 15 bases separated the two germline ends. Germline loops: CDR1 SGHKS, CDR2 YYEKEE (reference sequence). This CDR3 spans 16 amino acids. The entire variable domain, with the rest obtained from reference TRBV5-5 and TRBJ1-6, is as follows: DAGVTQSPTHLIKTRGQQVTLRCSPISGHKSVSWYQQVLGQGPQFIFQYYEKEERGRGNFPDRFSARQFPNYSSELNVNALLLGDSALYLCASSLFGGSVNSPLHFGNGTRLTVT.

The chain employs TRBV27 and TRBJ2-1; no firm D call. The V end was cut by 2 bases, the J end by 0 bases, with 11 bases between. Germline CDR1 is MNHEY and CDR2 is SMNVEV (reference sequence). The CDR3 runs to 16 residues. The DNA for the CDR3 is TGTGCCAGCAGTTTAGTTGCCTTGAGCTCCTACAATGAGCAGTTCTTC. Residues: CASSLVALSSYNEQFF.

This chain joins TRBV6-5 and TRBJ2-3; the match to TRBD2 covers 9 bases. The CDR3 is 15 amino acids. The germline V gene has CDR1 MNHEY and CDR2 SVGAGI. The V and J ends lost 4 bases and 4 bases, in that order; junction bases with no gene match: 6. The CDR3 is CASSFGGGGADTQYF. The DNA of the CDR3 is TGTGCCAGCAGTTTTGGCGGGGGGGGTGCAGATACGCAGTATTTT.

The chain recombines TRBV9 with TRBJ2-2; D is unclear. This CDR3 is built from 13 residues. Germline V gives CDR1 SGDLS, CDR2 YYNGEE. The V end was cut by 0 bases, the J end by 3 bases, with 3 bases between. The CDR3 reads CASSVADTGELFF. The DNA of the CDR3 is TGTGCCAGCAGCGTAGCGGACACCGGGGAGCTGTTTTTT.

The CDR3 nucleotides are TGTGCCAGCAGCTTCAGAAGGGGTCCAGATACGCAGTATTTT. Translated: CASSFRRGPDTQYF. The chain has TRBV11-2 and TRBJ2-3; perhaps TRBD1 as D (5 bases). CDR3 length equals 14 residues. From germline, CDR1 is SGHAT and CDR2 FQNNGV. Trimming took 3 bases from V and 4 from J, leaving 11 bases between them.

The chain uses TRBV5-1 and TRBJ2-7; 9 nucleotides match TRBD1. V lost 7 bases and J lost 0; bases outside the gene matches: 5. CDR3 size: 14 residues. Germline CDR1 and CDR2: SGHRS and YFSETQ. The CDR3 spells CASGQGPSSYEQYF. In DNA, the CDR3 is TGCGCCAGCGGACAGGGGCCAAGCTCCTACGAGCAGTACTTC.

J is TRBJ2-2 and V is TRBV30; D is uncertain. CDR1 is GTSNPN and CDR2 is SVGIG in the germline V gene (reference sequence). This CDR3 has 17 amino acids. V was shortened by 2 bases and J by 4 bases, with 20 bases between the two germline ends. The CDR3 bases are TGTGCCTGGAGTAAGGATCGTAGTGACATCCTCACCGGGGAGCTGTTTTTT. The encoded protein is CAWSKDRSDILTGELFF.

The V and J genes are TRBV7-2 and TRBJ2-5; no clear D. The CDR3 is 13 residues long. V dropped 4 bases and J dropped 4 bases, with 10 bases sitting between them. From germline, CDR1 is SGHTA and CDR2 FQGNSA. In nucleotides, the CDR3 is TGTGCCAGCAGCTCTCGATCGGGAGAGACCCAGTACTTC. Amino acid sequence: CASSSRSGETQYF.

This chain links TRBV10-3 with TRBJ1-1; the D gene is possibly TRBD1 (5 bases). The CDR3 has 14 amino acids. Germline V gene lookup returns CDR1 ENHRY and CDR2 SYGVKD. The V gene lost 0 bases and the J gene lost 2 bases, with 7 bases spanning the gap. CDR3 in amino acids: CAISESRGNTEAFF. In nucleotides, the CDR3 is TGTGCCATCAGTGAGTCTAGGGGTAACACTGAAGCTTTCTTT.

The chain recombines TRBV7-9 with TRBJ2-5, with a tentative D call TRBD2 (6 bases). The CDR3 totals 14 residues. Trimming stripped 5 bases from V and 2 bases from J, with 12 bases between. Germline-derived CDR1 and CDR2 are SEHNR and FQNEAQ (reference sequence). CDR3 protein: CASSPRGKQETQYF. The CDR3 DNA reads TGTGCCAGCAGCCCCCGGGGGAAACAAGAGACCCAGTACTTC.

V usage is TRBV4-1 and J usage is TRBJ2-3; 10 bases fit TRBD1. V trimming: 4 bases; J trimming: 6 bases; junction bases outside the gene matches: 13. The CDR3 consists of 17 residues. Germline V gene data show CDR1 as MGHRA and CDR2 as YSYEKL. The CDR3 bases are TGCGCCAGCAGCCGTAGCCCGACAGGGGGCGATCAGGATACGCAGTATTTT. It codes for CASSRSPTGGDQDTQYF.

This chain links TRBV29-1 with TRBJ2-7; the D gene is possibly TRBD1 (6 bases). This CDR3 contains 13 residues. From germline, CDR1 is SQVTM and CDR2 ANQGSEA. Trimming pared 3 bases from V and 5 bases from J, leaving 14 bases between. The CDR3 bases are TGCAGCGTTGATGGCCAGGGGAACGACGAGCAGTACTTC. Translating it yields CSVDGQGNDEQYF.

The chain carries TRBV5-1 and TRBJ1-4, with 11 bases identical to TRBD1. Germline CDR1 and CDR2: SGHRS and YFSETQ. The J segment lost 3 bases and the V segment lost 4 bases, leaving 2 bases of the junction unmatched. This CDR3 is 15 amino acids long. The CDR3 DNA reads TGCGCCAGCAGCGGACAGGGGGCGGCTAATGAAAAACTGTTTTTT. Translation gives CASSGQGAANEKLFF.

The CDR3 sequence: CASTHSDRGNEQFF. The DNA for the CDR3 is TGTGCCAGCACCCACTCGGACAGGGGGAATGAGCAGTTCTTC. The genes are TRBV3-1 (or the pseudogene TRBV3-2) and TRBJ2-1, with 10 bases identical to TRBD1. The CDR3 length is 14 residues. Germline loops: CDR1 LGHDT, CDR2 YNNKEL (reference sequence). V dropped 7 bases and J dropped 7; count of bases not matched to a gene: 7.